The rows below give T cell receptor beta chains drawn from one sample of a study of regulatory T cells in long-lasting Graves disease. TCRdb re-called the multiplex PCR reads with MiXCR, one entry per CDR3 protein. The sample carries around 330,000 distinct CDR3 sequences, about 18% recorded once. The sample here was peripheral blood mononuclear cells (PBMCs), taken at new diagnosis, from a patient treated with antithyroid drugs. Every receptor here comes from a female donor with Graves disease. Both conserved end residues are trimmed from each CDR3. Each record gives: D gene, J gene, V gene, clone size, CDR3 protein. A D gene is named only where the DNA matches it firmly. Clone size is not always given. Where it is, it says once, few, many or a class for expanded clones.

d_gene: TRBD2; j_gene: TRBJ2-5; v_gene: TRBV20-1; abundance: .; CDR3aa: SATLLAGVGETQY
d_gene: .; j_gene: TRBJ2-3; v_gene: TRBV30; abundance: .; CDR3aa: AWSPGTVDGTQY
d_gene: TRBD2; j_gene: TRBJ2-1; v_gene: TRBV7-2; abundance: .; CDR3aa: ASSPRVAGANEQF
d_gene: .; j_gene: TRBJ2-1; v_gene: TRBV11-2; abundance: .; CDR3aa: ASSRRDFLNEQF
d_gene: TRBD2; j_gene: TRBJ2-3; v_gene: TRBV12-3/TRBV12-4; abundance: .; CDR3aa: ASSPLAGGSDTQY
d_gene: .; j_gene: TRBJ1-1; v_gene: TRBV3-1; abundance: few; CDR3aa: ASSQVGGAVGTEAF
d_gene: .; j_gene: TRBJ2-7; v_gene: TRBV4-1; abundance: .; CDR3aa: ASSQESGRAYEQY
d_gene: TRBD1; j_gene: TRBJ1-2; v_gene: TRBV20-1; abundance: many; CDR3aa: SARDRGVSDGYT
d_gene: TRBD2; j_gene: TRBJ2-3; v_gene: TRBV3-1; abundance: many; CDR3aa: ASSQDPAGESTDTQY
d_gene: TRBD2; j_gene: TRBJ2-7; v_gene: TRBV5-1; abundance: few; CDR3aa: ASSREPGGGYEQY
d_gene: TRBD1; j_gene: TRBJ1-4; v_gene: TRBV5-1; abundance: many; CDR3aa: ASSLGTAPTNEKLF
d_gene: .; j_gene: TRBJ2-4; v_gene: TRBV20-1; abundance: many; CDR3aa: SARVSLVQY
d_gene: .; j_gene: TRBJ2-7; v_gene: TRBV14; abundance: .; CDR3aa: ASSQEAGSPYEQY
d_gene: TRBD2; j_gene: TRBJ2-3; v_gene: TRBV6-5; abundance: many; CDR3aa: ASSYSTLAGAGDTQY
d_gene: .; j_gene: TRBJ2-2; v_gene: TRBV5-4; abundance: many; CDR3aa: ASSLRGGELF
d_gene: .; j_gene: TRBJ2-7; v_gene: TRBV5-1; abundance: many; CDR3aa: ASSHSWDRGYEQY
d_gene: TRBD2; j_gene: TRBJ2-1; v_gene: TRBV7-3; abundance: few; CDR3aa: ASSPQGRGGLAGGPWNEQF
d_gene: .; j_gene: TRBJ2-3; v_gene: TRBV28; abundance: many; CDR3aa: ASSFETDTQY
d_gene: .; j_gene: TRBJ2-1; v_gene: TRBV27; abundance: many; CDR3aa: ASKPYRNPYNEQF
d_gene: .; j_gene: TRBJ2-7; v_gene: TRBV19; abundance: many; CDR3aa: ASSTRQVGEQY
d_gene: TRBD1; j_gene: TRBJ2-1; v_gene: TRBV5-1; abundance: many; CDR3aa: ASSLVAGGSVVNEQF
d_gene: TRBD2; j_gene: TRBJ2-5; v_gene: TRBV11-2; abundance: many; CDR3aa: ASSLLGGSYQETQY
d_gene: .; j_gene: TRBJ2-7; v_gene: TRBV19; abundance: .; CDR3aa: ASSDSTYEQY
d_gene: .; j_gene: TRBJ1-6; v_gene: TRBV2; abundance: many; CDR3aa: ASSEGRNNSPLH
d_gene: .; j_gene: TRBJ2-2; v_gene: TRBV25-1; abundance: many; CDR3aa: ASSESSRMVGELF
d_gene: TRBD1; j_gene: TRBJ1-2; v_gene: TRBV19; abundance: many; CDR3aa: ASSPGQGEYGYT
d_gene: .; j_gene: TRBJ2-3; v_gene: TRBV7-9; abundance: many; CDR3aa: ASSFLAGPKPDTQY
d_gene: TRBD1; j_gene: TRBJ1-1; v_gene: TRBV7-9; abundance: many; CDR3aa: ASSLVQGAATEAF
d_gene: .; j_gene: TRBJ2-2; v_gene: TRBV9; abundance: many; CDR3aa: ASSVVGTPNTGELF
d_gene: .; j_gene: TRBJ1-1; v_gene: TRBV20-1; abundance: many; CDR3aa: SARDWKGKSTEAF
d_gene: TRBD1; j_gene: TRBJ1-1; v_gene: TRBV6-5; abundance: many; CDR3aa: ASSYGTDGTGVEAF
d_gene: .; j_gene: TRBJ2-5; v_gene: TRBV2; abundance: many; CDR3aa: ASSVVPGSQETQY
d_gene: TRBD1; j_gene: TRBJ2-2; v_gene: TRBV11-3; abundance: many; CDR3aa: ASSLGQGMNTGELF
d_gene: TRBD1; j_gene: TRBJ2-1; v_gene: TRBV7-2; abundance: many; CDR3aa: ASSHTGGDEQF
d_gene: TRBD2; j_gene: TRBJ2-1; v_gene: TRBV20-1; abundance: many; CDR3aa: SAGGGRVNEQF
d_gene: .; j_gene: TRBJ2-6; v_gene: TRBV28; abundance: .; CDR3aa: ASTMTAGANVLT
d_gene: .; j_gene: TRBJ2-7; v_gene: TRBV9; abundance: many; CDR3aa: ASSPVAVGTGEQY
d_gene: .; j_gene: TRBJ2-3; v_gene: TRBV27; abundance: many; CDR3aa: ASSLGAGNHPRTDTQY
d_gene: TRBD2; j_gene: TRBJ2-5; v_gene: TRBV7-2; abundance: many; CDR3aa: ASMSRMRGETQY
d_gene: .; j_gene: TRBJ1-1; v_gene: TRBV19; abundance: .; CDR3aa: ASSTLDLALQNTEAF
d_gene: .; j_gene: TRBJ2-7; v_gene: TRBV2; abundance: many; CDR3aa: ASTLRRAGRVEQY
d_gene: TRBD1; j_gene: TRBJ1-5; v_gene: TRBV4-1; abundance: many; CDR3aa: ASSSQGYSNQPQH